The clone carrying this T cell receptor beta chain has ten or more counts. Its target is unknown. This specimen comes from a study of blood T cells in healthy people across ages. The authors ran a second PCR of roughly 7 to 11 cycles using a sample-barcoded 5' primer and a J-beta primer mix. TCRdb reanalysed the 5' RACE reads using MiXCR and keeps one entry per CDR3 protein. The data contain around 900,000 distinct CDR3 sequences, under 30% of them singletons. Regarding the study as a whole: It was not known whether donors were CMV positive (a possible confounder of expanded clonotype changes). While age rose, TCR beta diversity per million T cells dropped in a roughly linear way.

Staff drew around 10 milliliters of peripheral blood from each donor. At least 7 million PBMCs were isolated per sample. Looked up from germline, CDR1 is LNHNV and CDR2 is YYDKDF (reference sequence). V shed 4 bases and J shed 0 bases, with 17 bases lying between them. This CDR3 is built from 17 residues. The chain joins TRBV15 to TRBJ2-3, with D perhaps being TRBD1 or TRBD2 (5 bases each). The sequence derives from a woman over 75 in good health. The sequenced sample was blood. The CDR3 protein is CATSTTGTLTSTDTQYF. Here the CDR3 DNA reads TGTGCCACCAGCACGACCGGGACCCTCACTAGCACAGATACGCAGTATTTT.